The 18 T cell receptor beta chains given below trace back to one sample, sequenced in a study of cytomegalovirus exposure and HLA in healthy donors. The PCR contained 60 Vbeta and 13 Jbeta primers. Assay used: immunoSEQ multiplex PCR; TCRdb lists only in-frame clones, some missing. The table records about 86,000 clones, about three quarters of them present only once. Sequenced material: PBMCs. The origin of the receptors is a male donor in good health and CMV-seropositive.

The V and J genes are TRBV28 and TRBJ2-1; 7 bases align to TRBD1. The CDR3 spans 12 residues. CDR1 is MDHEN, CDR2 SYDVKM, per germline. CDR3 in amino acids: CVSGTVKNEQFF. The CDR3 DNA reads as TGTGTATCCGGGACAGTGAAAAATGAGCAGTTCTTC.

The V call is TRBV7-9, the J call TRBJ2-1; 7 bases agree with TRBD2. The V gene end was trimmed by 6 bases and the J gene end by 7 bases; junction bases not matched to a gene: 18. The V gene's germline CDR1 is SEHNR and CDR2 FQNEAQ (reference sequence). This CDR3 region has 17 residues. CDR3 bases: TGTGCCAGCAGATCAGCCCTATTGGGGGAGGGCCGAAATGAGCAGTTCTTC. Translation: CASRSALLGEGRNEQFF.

The V call is TRBV7-2, the J call TRBJ2-3; 7 nucleotides match TRBD2. V was pared by 5 bases and J by 4 bases, with 9 bases of the junction left unmatched. The CDR3 covers 15 residues. From germline, CDR1 is SGHTA and CDR2 FQGNSA. The CDR3 sequence is CASSVREAPPDTQYF. The CDR3 DNA sequence: TGTGCCAGCAGCGTCCGGGAGGCCCCCCCAGATACGCAGTATTTT.

This chain connects TRBV15 to TRBJ1-5; D gene uncertain. V lost 0 bases to trimming and J lost 7 bases, with 7 bases between them. Germline values: CDR1 LNHNV, CDR2 YYDKDF (reference sequence). The CDR3 runs 13 residues. The CDR3 DNA reads TGTGCCACCAGCAGAGATCAGTACCAGCCCCAGCATTTT. It specifies CATSRDQYQPQHF.

The chain carries TRBV6-5 and TRBJ1-2; D might be TRBD1 (5 bases). The CDR3 covers 14 residues. V lost 2 bases, J lost 7 bases, and 14 bases lay in between. The germline gives CDR1 MNHEY, CDR2 SVGAGI. CDR3: CASSYKGRSPGYTF. CDR3 DNA: TGTGCCAGCAGTTACAAGGGGCGATCCCCTGGCTACACCTTC.

As DNA, the CDR3 is TGTGCCAGCAGACCGGGGACAGGGTACGGCTACACCTTC. Its protein is CASRPGTGYGYTF. The chain couples TRBV6-1 to TRBJ1-2, with 9 nucleotides matching TRBD1. Losses at the gene ends were 6 bases for V and 8 bases for J; bases not matched to a gene: 7. This CDR3 contains 13 residues. Germline V gene lookup returns CDR1 MNHNS and CDR2 SASEGT.

The J gene is TRBJ2-7, the V gene TRBV5-8; tentatively, D is TRBD1 (6 bases). With 4 bases removed from V and 2 bases from J, the gap between germline ends came to 10 bases. Germline V lookup: CDR1 SGHTS, CDR2 YDEGEE. CDR3 length equals 13 residues. CDR3 sequence reads: CASSPGQTYEQYF. As DNA, the CDR3 is TGTGCCAGCAGCCCCGGACAGACCTACGAGCAGTACTTC.

CDR3 DNA sequence: TGTGCCAGTAGTACCTATGTGGTAGCGGGAGCTTACGAGCAGTACTTC. The encoded protein is CASSTYVVAGAYEQYF. The chain has TRBV19 and TRBJ2-7; 9 bases agree with TRBD2. The CDR3 runs 16 residues. Germline V CDR1 and CDR2: LNHDA, SQIVND (reference sequence). Trimming took 4 bases from V and 4 from J; bases not matched to a gene: 11.

This chain joins TRBV28 and TRBJ2-1, with 14 bases lining up with TRBD2. The germline gives CDR1 MDHEN, CDR2 SYDVKM. The CDR3 has 21 amino acids. The trim removed 5 bases at V and 0 bases at J, leaving 15 bases unmatched. The chain's CDR3 is CASSPGTSGRVGSTSYNEQFF. CDR3 bases: TGTGCCAGCAGTCCTGGGACTAGCGGGAGAGTTGGTTCCACCTCCTACAATGAGCAGTTCTTC.

This chain uses TRBV2 with TRBJ1-2, with TRBD1 matching 7 bases. Germline values: CDR1 SNHLY, CDR2 FYNNEI. The CDR3 contains 15 residues. V shed 9 bases and J 0 bases; nucleotides not matched to a gene: 10. For the CDR3, the DNA is TGTGCCAGGATGGGGGACAGTCGTTCTAACTATGGCTACACCTTC. This gives the protein CARMGDSRSNYGYTF.

The rearrangement links TRBV18 to TRBJ1-1, with 9 bases that match TRBD1. This CDR3 is 16 amino acids long. V lost 1 base and J lost 4; bases outside the gene matches: 7. Germline CDR1 is KGHSH and CDR2 is LQKENI. Here the CDR3 reads CASSPLTGGLSTEAFF. The DNA of the CDR3 is TGTGCCAGCTCACCACTGACAGGGGGGTTGAGCACTGAAGCTTTCTTT.

The V gene is TRBV6-5, the J gene TRBJ2-2; the D is unclear. V gave up 10 bases and J gave up 0 bases, with 9 bases separating them. CDR3 size: 13 residues. Looked up from germline, CDR1 is MNHEY and CDR2 is SVGAGI. In DNA form, the CDR3 reads TGTGCCACATACAAAGCGAACACCGGGGAGCTGTTTTTT. Translation: CATYKANTGELFF.

This clone was counted ten times or more. The chain is built from TRBV9 and TRBJ2-3; TRBD2 matches at 8 bases. The CDR3 has 17 amino acids. Germline assignment: CDR1 SGDLS and CDR2 YYNGEE. J was trimmed by 4 bases and V by 2 bases; bases with no gene match: 12. The CDR3 nucleotides read TGTGCCAGCAGCGTGGACATCCCGGGACTAGTTGCAGATACGCAGTATTTT. Its protein is CASSVDIPGLVADTQYF.

The CDR3 bases are TGCGCCAGCAGCAGGACAGGGGTTGCAACTAATGAAAAACTGTTTTTT. It specifies CASSRTGVATNEKLFF. The genes are TRBV5-1 and TRBJ1-4; 9 positions agree with TRBD1. The CDR3 has 16 amino acids. Germline CDR1 and CDR2: SGHRS and YFSETQ. V shed 4 bases, J shed 0 bases, and the junction held 4 bases outside the gene matches.

The chain combines TRBV4-1 with TRBJ2-7; 7 bases line up with TRBD2. The V segment lost 3 bases and the J segment 6 bases; nucleotides outside the gene matches: 8. Germline loops: CDR1 MGHRA, CDR2 YSYEKL. The CDR3 spans 14 residues. The DNA for the CDR3 is TGCGCCAGCAGCCAGCGGACTAGATCTCCCGAGCAGTACTTC. Translating gives CASSQRTRSPEQYF.

J is TRBJ2-7 and V is TRBV23-1, with 8 bases lining up with TRBD1. TRBV23-1 is placed among ORFs of uncertain function. The CDR3 has 14 residues. V lost 4 bases, J lost 1 base, and 3 bases stayed unmatched. In nucleotides, the CDR3 is TGCGCCAGCAGTCTGGACAGGGTTTCCTACGAGCAGTACTTC. Its protein product is CASSLDRVSYEQYF.

The chain is built from TRBV27 and TRBJ1-2; TRBD1 aligns across 8 bases. J gave up 0 bases and V 6 bases, and 3 bases lay outside the gene matches. Germline values: CDR1 MNHEY, CDR2 SMNVEV (reference sequence). The CDR3 has 14 residues. The chain's CDR3 is CASSSDRANYGYTF. In DNA form, the CDR3 reads TGTGCCAGCAGCTCGGACAGGGCTAACTATGGCTACACCTTC.

This clone was seen more than once but under ten times. The J gene is TRBJ2-1, the V gene TRBV5-1; the match to TRBD1 covers 9 bases. The CDR3 runs to 15 residues. The germline V gene has CDR1 SGHRS and CDR2 YFSETQ. After removal of 4 bases from V and 5 bases from J, the junction contained 7 bases not matched to a gene. CDR3 DNA sequence: TGCGCCAGCAGCACCCTTAGGACAGGGGACAATGAGCAGTTCTTC. It yields the protein CASSTLRTGDNEQFF.